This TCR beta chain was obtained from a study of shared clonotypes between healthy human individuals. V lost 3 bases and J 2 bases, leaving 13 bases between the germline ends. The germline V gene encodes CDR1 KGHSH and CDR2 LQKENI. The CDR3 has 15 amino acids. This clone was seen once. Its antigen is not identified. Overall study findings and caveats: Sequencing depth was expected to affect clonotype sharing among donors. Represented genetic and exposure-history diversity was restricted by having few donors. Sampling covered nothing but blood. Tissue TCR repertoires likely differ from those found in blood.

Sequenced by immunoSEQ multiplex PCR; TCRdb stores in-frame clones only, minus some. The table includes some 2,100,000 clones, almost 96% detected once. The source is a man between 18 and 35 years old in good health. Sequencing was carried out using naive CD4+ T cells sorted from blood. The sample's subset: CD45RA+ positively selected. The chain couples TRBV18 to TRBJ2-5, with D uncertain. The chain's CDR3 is CASSPPVLSQETQYF. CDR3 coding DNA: TGTGCCAGCTCACCTCCGGTCCTGAGTCAAGAGACCCAGTACTTC.